This T cell receptor (beta chain) was recovered during a study of breast tumors, draining lymph nodes, adjacent tissues. V shed 1 base and J 8 bases; nucleotides not matched to a gene: 13. This CDR3 comprises 15 residues. Germline CDR1 and CDR2: GTSNPN and SVGIG (reference sequence). Axillary draining lymph nodes of breast cancer patients supplied the node samples. Whole-study results and caveats: Tumor repertoires ranked between lymph nodes and nontumor tissue in diversity, with V and J gene preferences. Luminal-like breast cancer showed significantly higher tumor–nontumor repertoire similarity than basal-like. The lymph node origin of tumor T cells was framed as consistent with a hypothesis, not demonstrated. Most tumor T cells seemingly derive from lymph node, then expand in tumor.

Points on this clonotype: Its antigen is not known. This clone may be a read error of a much larger clone one base away.

TCRdb re-analysed the multiplex PCR reads in MiXCR, keeping a single row per CDR3 protein. The sample lists 120,000 or so distinct CDR3 sequences, less than 20% occurring once. The receptor comes from a female donor with breast cancer. Some clones in this sample may be carry-over from other donors' samples. The sample taken for sequencing was axillary lymph node tissue. The rearrangement joins TRBV30 to TRBJ1-2; 7 bases line up with TRBD1. CDR3 nucleotides: TGTGCCTGGAGTGGTATCCCACAGGGGTCCGAGGGCTACACCTTC. It codes for CAWSGIPQGSEGYTF.